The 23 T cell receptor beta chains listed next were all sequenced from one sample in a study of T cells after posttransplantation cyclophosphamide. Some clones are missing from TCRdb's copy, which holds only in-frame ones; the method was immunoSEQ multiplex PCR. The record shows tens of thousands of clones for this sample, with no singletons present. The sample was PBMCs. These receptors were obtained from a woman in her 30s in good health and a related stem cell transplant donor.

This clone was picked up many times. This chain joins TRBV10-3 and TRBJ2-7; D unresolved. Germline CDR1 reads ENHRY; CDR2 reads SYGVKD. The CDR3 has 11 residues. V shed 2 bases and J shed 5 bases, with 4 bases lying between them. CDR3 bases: TGTGCCATCAGTGAGCTACACGAGCAGTACTTC. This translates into CAISELHEQYF.

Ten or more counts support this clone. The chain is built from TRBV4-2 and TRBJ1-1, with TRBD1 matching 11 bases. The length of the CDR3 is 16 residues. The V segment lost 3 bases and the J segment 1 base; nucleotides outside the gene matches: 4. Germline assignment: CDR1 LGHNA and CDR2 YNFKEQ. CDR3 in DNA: TGTGCCAGCAGCCATGCCGGGACAGGGGGGAACACTGAAGCTTTCTTT. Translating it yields CASSHAGTGGNTEAFF.

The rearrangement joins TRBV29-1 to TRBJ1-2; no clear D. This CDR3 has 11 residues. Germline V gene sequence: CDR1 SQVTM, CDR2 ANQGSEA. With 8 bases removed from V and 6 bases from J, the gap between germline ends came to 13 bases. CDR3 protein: CSTRGGHGYTF. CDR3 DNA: TGCAGCACCCGGGGAGGGCATGGCTACACCTTC.

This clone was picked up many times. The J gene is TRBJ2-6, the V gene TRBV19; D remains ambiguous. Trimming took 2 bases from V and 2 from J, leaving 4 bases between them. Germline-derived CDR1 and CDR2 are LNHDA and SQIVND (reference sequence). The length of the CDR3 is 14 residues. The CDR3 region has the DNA TGTGCCAGTAGTATACCCGCTGGGGCCAACGTCCTGACTTTC. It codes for CASSIPAGANVLTF.

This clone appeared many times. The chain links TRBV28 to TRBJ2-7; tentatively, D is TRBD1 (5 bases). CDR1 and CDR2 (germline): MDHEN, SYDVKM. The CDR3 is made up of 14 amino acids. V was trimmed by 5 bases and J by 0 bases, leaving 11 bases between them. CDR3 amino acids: CASSPTGYSYEQYF. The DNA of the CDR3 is TGTGCCAGCAGTCCTACAGGATACTCCTACGAGCAGTACTTC. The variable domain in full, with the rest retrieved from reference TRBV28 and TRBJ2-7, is DVKVTQSSRYLVKRTGEKVFLECVQDMDHENMFWYRQDPGLGLRLIYFSYDVKMKEKGDIPEGYSVSREKKERFSLILESASTNQTSMYLCASSPTGYSYEQYFGPGTRLTVT.

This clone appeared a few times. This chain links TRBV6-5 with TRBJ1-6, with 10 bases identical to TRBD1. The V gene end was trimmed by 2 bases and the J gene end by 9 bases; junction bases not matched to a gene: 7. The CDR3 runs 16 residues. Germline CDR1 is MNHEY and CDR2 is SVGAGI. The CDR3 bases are TGTGCCAGCAGTTACGTCGGACAGGGGGTTTTTTCACCCCTCCACTTT. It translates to CASSYVGQGVFSPLHF.

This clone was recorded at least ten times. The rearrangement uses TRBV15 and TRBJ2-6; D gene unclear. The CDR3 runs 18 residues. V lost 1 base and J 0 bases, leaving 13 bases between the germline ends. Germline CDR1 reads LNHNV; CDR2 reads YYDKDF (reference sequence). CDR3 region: CATSRGAAGYSGANVLTF. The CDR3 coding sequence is TGTGCCACCAGCAGAGGGGCAGCAGGCTACTCTGGGGCCAACGTCCTGACTTTC.

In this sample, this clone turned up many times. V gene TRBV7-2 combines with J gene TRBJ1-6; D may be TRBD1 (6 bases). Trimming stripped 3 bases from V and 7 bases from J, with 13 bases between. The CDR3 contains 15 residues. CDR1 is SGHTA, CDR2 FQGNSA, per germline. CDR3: CASSFRGAGNSPLHF. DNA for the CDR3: TGTGCCAGCAGCTTCCGGGGGGCTGGGAATTCACCCCTCCACTTT.

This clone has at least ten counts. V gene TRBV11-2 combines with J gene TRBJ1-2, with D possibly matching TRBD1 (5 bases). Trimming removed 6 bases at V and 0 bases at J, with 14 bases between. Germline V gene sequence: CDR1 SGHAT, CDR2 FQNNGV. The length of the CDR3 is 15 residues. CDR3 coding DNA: TGTGCCAGCAGGCCCGCGGCCAGGGCTAACTATGGCTACACCTTC. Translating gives CASRPAARANYGYTF.

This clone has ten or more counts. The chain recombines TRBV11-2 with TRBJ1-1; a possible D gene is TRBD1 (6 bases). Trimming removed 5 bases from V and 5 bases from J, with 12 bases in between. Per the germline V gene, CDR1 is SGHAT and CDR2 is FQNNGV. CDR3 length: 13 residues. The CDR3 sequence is CASSAGVRTEAFF. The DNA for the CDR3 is TGTGCCAGCAGCGCAGGGGTTAGGACTGAAGCTTTCTTT. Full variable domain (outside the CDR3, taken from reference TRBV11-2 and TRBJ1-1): EAGVAQSPRYKIIEKRQSVAFWCNPISGHATLYWYQQILGQGPKLLIQFQNNGVVDDSQLPKDRFSAERLKGVDSTLKIQPAKLEDSAVYLCASSAGVRTEAFFGQGTRLTVV.

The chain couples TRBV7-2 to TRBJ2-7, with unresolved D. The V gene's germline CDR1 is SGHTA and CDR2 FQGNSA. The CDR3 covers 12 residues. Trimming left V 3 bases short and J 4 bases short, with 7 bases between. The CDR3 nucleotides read TGTGCCAGCAGCTTTGGCCCGTACGAGCAGTACTTC. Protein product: CASSFGPYEQYF.

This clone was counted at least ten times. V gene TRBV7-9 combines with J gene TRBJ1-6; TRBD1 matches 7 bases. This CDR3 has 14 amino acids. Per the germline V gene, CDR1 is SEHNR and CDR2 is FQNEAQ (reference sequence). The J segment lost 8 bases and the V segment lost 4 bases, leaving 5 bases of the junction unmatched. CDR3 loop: CASSSQGGDSPLHF. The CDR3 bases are TGTGCCAGCAGCTCCCAGGGGGGAGATTCACCCCTCCACTTT.

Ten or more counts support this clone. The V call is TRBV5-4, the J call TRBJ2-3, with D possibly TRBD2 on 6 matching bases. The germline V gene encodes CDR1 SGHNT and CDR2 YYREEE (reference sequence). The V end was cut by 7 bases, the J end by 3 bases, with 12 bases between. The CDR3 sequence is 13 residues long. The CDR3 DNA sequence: TGTGCCAGCCGCTCAGGAGGGACAGATACGCAGTATTTT. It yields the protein CASRSGGTDTQYF.

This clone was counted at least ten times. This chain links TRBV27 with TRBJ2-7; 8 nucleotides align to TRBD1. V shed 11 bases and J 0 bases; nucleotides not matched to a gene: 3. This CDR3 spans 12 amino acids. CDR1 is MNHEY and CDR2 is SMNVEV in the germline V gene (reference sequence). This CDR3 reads CACGQGSYEQYF. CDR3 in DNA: TGTGCCTGTGGACAGGGCTCCTACGAGCAGTACTTC.

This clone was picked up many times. The chain's CDR3 is CASSSPGGQGTYNEQFF. The CDR3 DNA is TGTGCCAGCAGCTCCCCGGGGGGACAGGGAACCTACAATGAGCAGTTCTTC. V is TRBV5-6 and J is TRBJ2-1; 9 bases line up with TRBD1. J gave up 2 bases and V 3 bases, and 9 bases lay outside the gene matches. The CDR3 contains 17 residues. Germline V CDR1 and CDR2: SGHDT, YYEEEE.

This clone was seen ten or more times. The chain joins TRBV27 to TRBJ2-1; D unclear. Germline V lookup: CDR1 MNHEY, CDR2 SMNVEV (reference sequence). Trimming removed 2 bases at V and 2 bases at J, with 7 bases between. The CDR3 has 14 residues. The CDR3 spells CASSLKATYNEQFF. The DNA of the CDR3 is TGTGCCAGCAGTTTAAAGGCCACCTACAATGAGCAGTTCTTC.

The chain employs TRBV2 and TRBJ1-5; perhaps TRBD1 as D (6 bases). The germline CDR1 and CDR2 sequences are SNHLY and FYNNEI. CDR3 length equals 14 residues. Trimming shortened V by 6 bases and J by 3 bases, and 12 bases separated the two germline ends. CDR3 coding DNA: TGTGCCAGCAGCCTAGGACAGAACAATCAGCCCCAGCATTTT. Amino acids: CASSLGQNNQPQHF.

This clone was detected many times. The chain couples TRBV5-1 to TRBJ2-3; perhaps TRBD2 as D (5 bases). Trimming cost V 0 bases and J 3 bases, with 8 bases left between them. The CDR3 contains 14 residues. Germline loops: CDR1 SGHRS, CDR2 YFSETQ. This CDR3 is CASSLAGLTDTQYF. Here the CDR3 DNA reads TGCGCCAGCAGCTTGGCGGGGTTAACAGATACGCAGTATTTT. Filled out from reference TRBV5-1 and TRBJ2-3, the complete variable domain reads KAGVTQTPRYLIKTRGQQVTLSCSPISGHRSVSWYQQTPGQGLQFLFEYFSETQRNKGNFPGRFSGRQFSNSRSEMNVSTLELGDSALYLCASSLAGLTDTQYFGPGTRLTVL.

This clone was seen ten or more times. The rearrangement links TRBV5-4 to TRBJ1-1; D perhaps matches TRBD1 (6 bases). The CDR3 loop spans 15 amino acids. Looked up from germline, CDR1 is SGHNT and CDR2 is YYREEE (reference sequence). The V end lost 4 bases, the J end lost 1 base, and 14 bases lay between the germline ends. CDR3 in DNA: TGTGCCAGCAGCGAGGGCGGGGGCCAGAACACTGAAGCTTTCTTT. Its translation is CASSEGGGQNTEAFF.

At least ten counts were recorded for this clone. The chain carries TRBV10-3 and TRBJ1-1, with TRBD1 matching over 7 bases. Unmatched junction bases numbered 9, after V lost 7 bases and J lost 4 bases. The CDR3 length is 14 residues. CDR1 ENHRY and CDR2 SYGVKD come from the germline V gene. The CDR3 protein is CAITFDRVGTEAFF. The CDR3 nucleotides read TGTGCCATCACATTTGACAGGGTCGGCACTGAAGCTTTCTTT.

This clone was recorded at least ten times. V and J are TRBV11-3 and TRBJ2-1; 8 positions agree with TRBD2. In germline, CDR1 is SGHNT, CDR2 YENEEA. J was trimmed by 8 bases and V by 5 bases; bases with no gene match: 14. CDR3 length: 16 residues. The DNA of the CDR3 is TGTGCCAGCAGCCAGGGATCGGGGGGGGCCCTGGATGAGCAGTTCTTC. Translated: CASSQGSGGALDEQFF.

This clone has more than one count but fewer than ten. Here the CDR3 DNA reads TGTGCCTGGAGACTAGCGGGGGGGCGAGGGACCCAGTACTTC. Protein product: CAWRLAGGRGTQYF. The V call is TRBV30, the J call TRBJ2-5; TRBD2 matches 13 bases. Germline loops: CDR1 GTSNPN, CDR2 SVGIG (reference sequence). The J segment lost 7 bases and the V segment lost 3 bases, leaving 5 bases of the junction unmatched. There are 14 residues in the CDR3.

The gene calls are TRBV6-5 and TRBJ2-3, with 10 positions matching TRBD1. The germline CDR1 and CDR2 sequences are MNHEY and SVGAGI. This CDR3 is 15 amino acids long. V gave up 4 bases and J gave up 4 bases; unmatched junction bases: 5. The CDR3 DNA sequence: TGTGCCAGCAGTTCCGGACAGGGGGGGCCAGATACGCAGTATTTT. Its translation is CASSSGQGGPDTQYF.